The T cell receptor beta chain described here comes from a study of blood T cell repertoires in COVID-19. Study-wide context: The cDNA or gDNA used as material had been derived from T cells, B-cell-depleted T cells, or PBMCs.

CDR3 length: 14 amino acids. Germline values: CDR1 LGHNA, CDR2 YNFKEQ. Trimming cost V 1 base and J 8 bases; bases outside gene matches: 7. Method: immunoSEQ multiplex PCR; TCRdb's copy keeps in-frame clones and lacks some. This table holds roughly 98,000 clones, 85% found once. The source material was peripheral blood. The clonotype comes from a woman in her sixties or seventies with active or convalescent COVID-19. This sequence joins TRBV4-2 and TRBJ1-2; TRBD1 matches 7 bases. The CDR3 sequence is CASSQAEGAEGYTF. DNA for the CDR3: TGTGCCAGCAGCCAAGCTGAGGGGGCCGAGGGCTACACCTTC.